The 20 T cell receptor beta chains listed next were all sequenced from one sample in a study of breast tumors, draining lymph nodes, adjacent tissues. Breast cancer patients provided tissue from their axillary draining lymph nodes. TCRdb re-called the multiplex PCR reads through MiXCR, storing one row per CDR3 protein. The data contain 130,000 or so distinct CDR3 sequences, 20% to 25% of them singletons. Sequenced material: axillary lymph node tissue. The receptors were gathered from a female donor with breast cancer. Some clones in this sample may be carry-over from other donors' samples.

This clonotype was counted many times. V usage is TRBV11-3 and J usage is TRBJ2-7, with TRBD2 matching 10 bases. J was trimmed by 0 bases and V by 1 base; bases with no gene match: 15. This CDR3 is 20 amino acids long. Germline CDR1 reads SGHNT; CDR2 reads YENEEA. The CDR3 here is CASSLGVPRLAGAPSYEQYF. The CDR3 DNA sequence: TGTGCCAGCAGCTTAGGGGTTCCTAGGCTAGCGGGAGCCCCCTCCTACGAGCAGTACTTC.

This clonotype showed up many times. This chain joins TRBV11-2 and TRBJ2-6; D is unclear. V was cut by 1 base and J by 0 bases, with 4 bases left in between. The CDR3 consists of 15 residues. The germline V gene encodes CDR1 SGHAT and CDR2 FQNNGV. CDR3 protein: CASSLGDSGANVLTF. DNA for the CDR3: TGTGCCAGCAGCTTAGGGGACTCTGGGGCCAACGTCCTGACTTTC.

The chain couples TRBV20-1 to TRBJ2-4, with D hard to call. In germline, CDR1 is DFQATT, CDR2 SNEGSKA (reference sequence). The CDR3 is 14 amino acids. V was shortened by 4 bases and J by 0 bases, with 10 bases between the two germline ends. The CDR3 protein is CSAMVLLAKNIQYF. As DNA, the CDR3 is TGCAGTGCTATGGTGTTACTAGCCAAAAACATTCAGTACTTC.

This clonotype was seen ten or more times. This chain links TRBV7-8 with TRBJ1-5; the D is unclear. CDR3 length: 13 amino acids. Trimming removed 1 base from V and 4 bases from J, with 5 bases in between. Germline V gives CDR1 SGHVS, CDR2 FQNEAQ. In DNA, the CDR3 is TGTGCCAGCAGCTTAGTAGAAAATCAGCCCCAGCATTTT. Translating gives CASSLVENQPQHF.

Note on this clonotype: Just one base apart from a much larger clone, this may be a read error. The chain combines TRBV20-1 with TRBJ2-3, with D hard to call. V was trimmed by 3 bases and J by 1 base, leaving 17 bases between them. CDR3 length: 16 residues. Germline V gives CDR1 DFQATT, CDR2 SNEGSKA (reference sequence). Here the CDR3 reads CSASIGPNVGTDTQYF. In nucleotides, the CDR3 is TGCAGTGCTAGTATCGGACCCAACGTAGGCACAGATACGCAGTATTTT.

This clonotype was picked up many times. This sequence joins TRBV15 and TRBJ2-2; D unclear. Trimming pared 1 base from V and 3 bases from J, leaving 6 bases between. This CDR3 is built from 14 residues. Germline-derived CDR1 and CDR2 are LNHNV and YYDKDF (reference sequence). The CDR3 coding sequence is TGTGCCACCAGCAGAGTCCTCGACACCGGGGAGCTGTTTTTT. Translating it yields CATSRVLDTGELFF.

Many counts were recorded for this clonotype. This chain connects TRBV7-9 to TRBJ1-2; tentatively, D is TRBD1 (5 bases). With 5 bases removed from V and 8 bases from J, the gap between germline ends came to 9 bases. CDR3 length: 11 residues. CDR1 is SEHNR, CDR2 FQNEAQ, per germline (reference sequence). The CDR3 region is CASSTGHGYTF. The CDR3, as DNA: TGTGCCAGCAGCACAGGACACGGCTACACCTTC.

This clonotype was observed once. It may be a read error: a sequence one base away is much more abundant. In this CDR3 the conserved last residue, phenylalanine or tryptophan, is missing, so a read error is likely. The rearrangement joins TRBV2 to TRBJ2-2, with D possibly being TRBD1 (5 bases). In germline, CDR1 is SNHLY, CDR2 FYNNEI. V lost 5 bases and J 9 bases, leaving 10 bases between the germline ends. This CDR3 contains 12 residues. CDR3 bases: TGTGCCAGCAGTACCCAGGGAAGGGAGCTGTTTTAT. This encodes CASSTQGRELFY.

This clonotype was seen ten or more times. The chain combines TRBV20-1 with TRBJ2-2, with D unclear. The V gene's germline CDR1 is DFQATT and CDR2 SNEGSKA (reference sequence). Trimming removed 2 bases from V and 0 bases from J, with 4 bases in between. The CDR3 has 13 amino acids. The DNA for the CDR3 is TGCAGTGCTAGACTAGCGAACACCGGGGAGCTGTTTTTT. Translating it yields CSARLANTGELFF.

Only one count was recorded for this clonotype. Given a much more abundant clone one base away, this may be a read error. The DNA for the CDR3 is TGTGCCAGCAGCCCCGAATGGAGCGATCAGCAGTTCTTC. It is translated as CASSPEWSDQQFF. This chain joins TRBV9 and TRBJ2-1; unclear D gene. V was pared by 4 bases and J by 11 bases, with 16 bases between. CDR1 SGDLS and CDR2 YYNGEE come from the germline V gene. The length of the CDR3 is 13 residues.

In its sample, this clonotype was seen many times. V usage is TRBV9 and J usage is TRBJ2-7, with D unresolved. The germline gives CDR1 SGDLS, CDR2 YYNGEE. This CDR3 is built from 13 residues. The V end lost 0 bases, the J end lost 6 bases, and 10 bases lay between the germline ends. The CDR3 DNA reads TGTGCCAGCAGCGTAGAAGATCGATCCGAGCAGTACTTC. Translation gives CASSVEDRSEQYF.

This clonotype was counted at least ten times. The J gene is TRBJ2-5, the V gene TRBV19, with 8 bases aligning to TRBD1. Germline V gives CDR1 LNHDA, CDR2 SQIVND (reference sequence). With 4 bases clipped from V and 4 bases from J, the junction kept 2 bases outside the gene matches. This CDR3 has 13 residues. This chain's CDR3 is CASSTGGTETQYF. DNA of the CDR3: TGTGCCAGTAGTACAGGGGGCACAGAGACCCAGTACTTC.

There are many counts of this clonotype. This rearrangement joins TRBV29-1 to TRBJ1-4; tentative D call: TRBD1 (6 bases). This CDR3 is built from 14 residues. The ends were cut back, 5 bases at V and 10 bases at J, with 20 bases in the middle. The germline gives CDR1 SQVTM, CDR2 ANQGSEA. This CDR3 is CSVRTTGILGKLFF. CDR3 sequence (DNA): TGCAGCGTTAGGACTACAGGGATCCTAGGAAAACTGTTTTTT.

The rearrangement joins TRBV20-1 to TRBJ1-6; possibly TRBD1 for D (6 bases). This CDR3 has 17 amino acids. Deletions cut 2 bases from V and 7 bases from J, with 21 bases between. Germline values: CDR1 DFQATT, CDR2 SNEGSKA (reference sequence). CDR3 nucleotide sequence: TGCAGTGCTAGAAACGTAGCGGGGGCCCCGGGGAATTCACCCCTCCACTTT. Translated: CSARNVAGAPGNSPLHF.

This clonotype was detected many times. V is TRBV7-2 and J is TRBJ2-3; 7 nucleotides line up with TRBD2. The CDR3 has 15 amino acids. Germline V gene sequence: CDR1 SGHTA, CDR2 FQGNSA. With V trimmed by 10 bases and J by 3 bases, 13 bases remained unmatched. The CDR3: CAIVSGPGRTDTQYF. CDR3 DNA sequence: TGTGCCATCGTTAGCGGGCCCGGAAGAACAGATACGCAGTATTTT.

At least ten counts were recorded for this clonotype. The chain employs TRBV2 and TRBJ2-7; 9 bases fit TRBD2. Trimming at V came to 6 bases and at J to 3 bases, leaving 6 bases not matched to a gene. Germline CDR1 SNHLY, CDR2 FYNNEI. The CDR3 length is 14 residues. CDR3 protein: CASRGRTSVYEQYF. The CDR3 DNA sequence: TGTGCCAGCAGGGGAAGGACTAGCGTCTACGAGCAGTACTTC. The full variable domain, in which reference TRBV2 and TRBJ2-7 provide the parts outside the CDR3, is EPEVTQTPSHQVTQMGQEVILRCVPISNHLYFYWYRQILGQKVEFLVSFYNNEISEKSEIFDDQFSVERPDGSNFTLKIRSTKLEDSAMYFCASRGRTSVYEQYFGPGTRLTVT.

This clonotype has only a few counts. The genes are TRBV11-3 and TRBJ1-3; 7 bases are a match to TRBD1. V lost 6 bases, J lost 3 bases, and 5 bases stayed unmatched. In germline, CDR1 is SGHNT, CDR2 YENEEA. CDR3 length equals 14 residues. Here the CDR3 reads CASREQGNGNTIYF. In nucleotides, the CDR3 is TGTGCCAGCAGGGAACAGGGGAATGGAAACACCATATATTTT.

V and J are TRBV18 and TRBJ2-7; 11 positions match TRBD1. The germline V gene has CDR1 KGHSH and CDR2 LQKENI. The CDR3 has 17 amino acids. V gave up 4 bases and J gave up 2 bases; unmatched junction bases: 10. DNA for the CDR3: TGTGCCAGCTCACTTTACCAACCGGGACAGGGGGCCTACGAGCAGTACTTC. It translates to CASSLYQPGQGAYEQYF.

This clonotype showed up many times. The chain employs TRBV5-6 and TRBJ1-4; no firm D call. The CDR3 totals 14 residues. CDR1 and CDR2 from the germline V gene are SGHDT and YYEEEE. Deletions cut 0 bases from V and 7 bases from J, with 10 bases between. The DNA for the CDR3 is TGTGCCAGCAGCTTGGGGGTCTCCGGTGAAAAACTGTTTTTT. It translates to CASSLGVSGEKLFF. The full variable domain, in which reference TRBV5-6 and TRBJ1-4 provide the parts outside the CDR3, is DAGVTQSPTHLIKTRGQQVTLRCSPKSGHDTVSWYQQALGQGPQFIFQYYEEEERQRGNFPDRFSGHQFPNYSSELNVNALLLGDSALYLCASSLGVSGEKLFFGSGTQLSVL.

A word on this clonotype: One base away lies a much larger clone, so this may be a sequencing read error. The chain uses TRBV5-1 and TRBJ2-1, with D tentatively TRBD1 or TRBD2 (5 bases each). This CDR3 is 15 amino acids long. Germline loops: CDR1 SGHRS, CDR2 YFSETQ. In DNA, the CDR3 is TGCGCCAGCGGCTTGGTGTCAGGGACGCACAATGAGCAGTTCTTC. It specifies CASGLVSGTHNEQFF.